This T cell receptor (beta chain) comes out of a study of cytomegalovirus exposure and HLA in healthy donors. PCR was performed using 60 Vbeta and 13 Jbeta primers. Using immunoSEQ multiplex PCR, the repertoire was profiled, and TCRdb retains in-frame clones only, with some absent. The sample lists over 90,000 clones, approximately 75% seen once, with roughly 14% in the top ten. V lost 5 bases and J lost 6; bases outside the gene matches: 21. The germline V gene has CDR1 LNHDA and CDR2 SQIVND (reference sequence). The CDR3 has 19 residues. What was sequenced was PBMCs. This clonotype was obtained from a woman between 65 and 79 years old in good health and CMV-seropositive. This sequence joins TRBV19 and TRBJ2-1; 8 bases are a match to TRBD2. The CDR3 region is CASSRLRGAGVRYLNEQFF. CDR3 bases: TGTGCCAGTAGTCGGCTCCGAGGAGCGGGAGTTCGGTATCTCAATGAGCAGTTCTTC.